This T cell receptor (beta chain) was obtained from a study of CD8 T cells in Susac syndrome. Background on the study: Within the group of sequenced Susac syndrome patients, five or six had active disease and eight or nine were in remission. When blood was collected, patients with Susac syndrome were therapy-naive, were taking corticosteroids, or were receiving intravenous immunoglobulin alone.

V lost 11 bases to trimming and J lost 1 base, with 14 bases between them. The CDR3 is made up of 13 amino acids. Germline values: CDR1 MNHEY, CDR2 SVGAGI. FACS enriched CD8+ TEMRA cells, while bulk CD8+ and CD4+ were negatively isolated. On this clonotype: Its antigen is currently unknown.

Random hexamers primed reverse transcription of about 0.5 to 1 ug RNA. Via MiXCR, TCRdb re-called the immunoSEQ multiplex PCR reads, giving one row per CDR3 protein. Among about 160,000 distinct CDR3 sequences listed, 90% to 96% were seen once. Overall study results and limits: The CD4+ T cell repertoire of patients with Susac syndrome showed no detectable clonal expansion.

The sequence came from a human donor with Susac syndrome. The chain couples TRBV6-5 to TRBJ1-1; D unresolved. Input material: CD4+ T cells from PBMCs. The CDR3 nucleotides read TGTGCCTGCCGTAACCGCGGGAACACTGAAGCTTTCTTT. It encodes CACRNRGNTEAFF.